The clone carrying this T cell receptor beta chain has more than one count but fewer than ten. Its antigen is as yet unknown. This sample was taken from a study of T-cell memory formation after mild COVID-19. Study in general: Largely, TCR clusters stayed within a single donor. Findings and caveats of the study: Contracting CD4+ clones were located mainly in CM and EM, and CD8+ clones in EMRA.

MiXCR, applied by TCRdb to the 5' RACE reads, yields one record per CDR3 protein. The table records 400,000 or so distinct CDR3 sequences, around 19% of them present only once. CDR3 length: 12 amino acids. Germline loops: CDR1 SQVTM, CDR2 ANQGSEA. Trimming took off 4 bases at V and 3 bases at J, with 10 bases between the two ends. Sequenced: PBMCs or a T cell subset sorted from them (not recorded which). The chain links TRBV29-1 to TRBJ2-7; unclear D gene. The sequence was collected from an adult woman who had mild COVID-19 (a few samples of this study predate the infection). Cell type and time point are not known. The CDR3 sequence: CSVAQSNYEQYF. CDR3 DNA: TGCAGCGTTGCGCAGTCGAACTACGAGCAGTACTTC.